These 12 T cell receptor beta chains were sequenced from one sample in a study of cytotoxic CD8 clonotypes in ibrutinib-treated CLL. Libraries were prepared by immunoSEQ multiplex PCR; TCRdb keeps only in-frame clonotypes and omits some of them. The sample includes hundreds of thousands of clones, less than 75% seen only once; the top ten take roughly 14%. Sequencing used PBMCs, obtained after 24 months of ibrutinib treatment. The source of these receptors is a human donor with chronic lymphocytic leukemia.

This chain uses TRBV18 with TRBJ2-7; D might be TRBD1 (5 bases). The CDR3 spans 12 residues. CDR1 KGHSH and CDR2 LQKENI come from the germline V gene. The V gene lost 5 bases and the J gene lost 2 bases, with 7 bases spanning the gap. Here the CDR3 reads CASSDSTYEQYF. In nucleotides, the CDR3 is TGTGCCAGCTCAGACAGCACCTACGAGCAGTACTTC.

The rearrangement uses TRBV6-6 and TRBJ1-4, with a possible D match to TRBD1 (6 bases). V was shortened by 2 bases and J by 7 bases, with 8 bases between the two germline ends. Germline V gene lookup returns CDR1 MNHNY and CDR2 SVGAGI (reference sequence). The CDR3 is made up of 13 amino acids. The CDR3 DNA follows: TGTGCCAGCAGTTACAGGGGGACTGAAAAACTGTTTTTT. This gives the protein CASSYRGTEKLFF.

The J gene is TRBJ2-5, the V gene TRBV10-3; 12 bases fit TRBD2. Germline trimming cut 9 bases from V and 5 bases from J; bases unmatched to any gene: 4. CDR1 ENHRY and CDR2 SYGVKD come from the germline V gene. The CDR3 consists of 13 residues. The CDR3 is CAIRLAGDETQYF. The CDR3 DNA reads TGTGCCATACGACTAGCGGGAGACGAGACCCAGTACTTC.

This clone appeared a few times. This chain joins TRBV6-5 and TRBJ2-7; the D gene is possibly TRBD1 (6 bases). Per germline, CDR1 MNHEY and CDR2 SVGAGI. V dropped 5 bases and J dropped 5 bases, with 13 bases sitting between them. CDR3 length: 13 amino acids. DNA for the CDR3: TGTGCCAGCAGTAAACAGGGTTCCAACGAGCAGTACTTC. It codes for CASSKQGSNEQYF.

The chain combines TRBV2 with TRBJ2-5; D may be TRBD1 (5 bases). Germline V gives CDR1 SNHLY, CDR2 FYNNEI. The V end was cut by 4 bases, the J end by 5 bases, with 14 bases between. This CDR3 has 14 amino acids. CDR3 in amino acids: CASSAGQGRETQYF. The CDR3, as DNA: TGTGCCAGCAGTGCAGGACAAGGCCGGGAGACCCAGTACTTC.

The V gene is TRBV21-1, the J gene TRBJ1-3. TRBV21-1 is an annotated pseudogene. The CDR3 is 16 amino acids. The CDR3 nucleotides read TGTGCCAGCAGCCACCTCCCCGGGCACACTGGAAACACCATATATTTT. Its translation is CASSHLPGHTGNTIYF.

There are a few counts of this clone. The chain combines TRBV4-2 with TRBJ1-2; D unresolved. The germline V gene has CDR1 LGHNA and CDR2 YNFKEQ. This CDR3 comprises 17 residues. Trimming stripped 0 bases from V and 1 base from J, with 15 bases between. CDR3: CASSQERNSLFNYGYTF. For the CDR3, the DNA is TGTGCCAGCAGCCAAGAGAGAAACAGCCTCTTTAACTATGGCTACACCTTC.

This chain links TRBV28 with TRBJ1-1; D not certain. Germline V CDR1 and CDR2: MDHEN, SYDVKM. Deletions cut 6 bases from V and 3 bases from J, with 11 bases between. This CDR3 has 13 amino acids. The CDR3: CASSRTSDTEAFF. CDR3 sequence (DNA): TGTGCCAGCAGCAGGACCTCTGACACTGAAGCTTTCTTT.

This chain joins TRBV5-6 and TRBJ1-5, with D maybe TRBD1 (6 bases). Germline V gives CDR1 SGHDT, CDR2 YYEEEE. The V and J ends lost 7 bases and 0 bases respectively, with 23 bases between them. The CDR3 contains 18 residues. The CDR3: CASGRTRGEVYSNQPQHF. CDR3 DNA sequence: TGTGCCAGCGGAAGAACAAGGGGGGAGGTTTATAGCAATCAGCCCCAGCATTTT.

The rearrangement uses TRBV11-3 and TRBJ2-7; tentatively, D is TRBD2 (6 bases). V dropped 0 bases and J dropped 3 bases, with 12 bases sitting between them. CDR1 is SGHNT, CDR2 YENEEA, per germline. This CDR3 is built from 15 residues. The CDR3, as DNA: TGTGCCAGCAGCTTAGACCGAGGCGGGGACTACGAGCAGTACTTC. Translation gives CASSLDRGGDYEQYF.

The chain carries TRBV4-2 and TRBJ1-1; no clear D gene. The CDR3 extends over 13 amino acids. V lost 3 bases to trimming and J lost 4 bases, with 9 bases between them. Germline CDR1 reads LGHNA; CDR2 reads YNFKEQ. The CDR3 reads CASSQGKGTEAFF. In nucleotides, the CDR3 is TGTGCCAGCAGCCAGGGAAAGGGCACTGAAGCTTTCTTT.

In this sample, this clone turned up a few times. The CDR3 DNA sequence: TGTGCCTGGAGATCACAGGACATTCAGTACTTC. Translating it yields CAWRSQDIQYF. The chain joins TRBV30 to TRBJ2-4; tentatively, D is TRBD1 (5 bases). The ends were cut back, 3 bases at V and 8 bases at J, with 8 bases in the middle. This CDR3 has 11 residues. The germline V gene has CDR1 GTSNPN and CDR2 SVGIG (reference sequence).